This T cell receptor beta chain was identified during a study of PD-1 blockade in classical Hodgkin lymphoma. Trimming cost V 3 bases and J 3 bases, with 15 bases left between them. CDR3 size: 16 residues. Germline-derived CDR1 and CDR2 are LGHNT and FRNRAP. Clones were read by immunoSEQ multiplex PCR, and TCRdb kept only the in-frame ones, dropping some. The sample lists 42,000 or so clones; around 83% were seen once. To note about this clone: Its antigen is undetermined.

Findings of the study overall: Although disease activity or prior therapy may be involved, causes of the repertoire differences remain undefined.

Relapse was seen in all patients after autologous stem cell transplantation, and brentuximab vedotin exposure was variable. The sequence derives from a human donor with classical Hodgkin lymphoma. This sample comprised peripheral blood mononuclear cells (PBMCs), obtained before the second cycle of nivolumab. The V gene is TRBV12-5, the J gene TRBJ1-3; TRBD1 is a possible D gene (5 bases). The DNA of the CDR3 is TGTGCTAGTGGTTTCTTAGGGGCGTCGGATGGAAACACCATATATTTT. Protein product: CASGFLGASDGNTIYF.